Shown below are 17 T cell receptor beta chains from a single sample sequenced in a study of shared clonotypes between healthy human individuals. Naive CD8 isolation took CD45RO-negative cells positively selected for CCR7 and excluded terminally differentiated effector memory CD45RA+ cells. Only in-frame clones appear in the TCRdb table, and some are missing; sequencing was by immunoSEQ multiplex PCR. The repertoire holds about 1,900,000 clones, with roughly 94% as singletons. Material: naive CD8+ T cells sorted from blood. The receptors originated from a man aged 18-30 years in good health.

The rearrangement uses TRBV4-1 and TRBJ2-7; D remains unclear. Germline V gene lookup returns CDR1 MGHRA and CDR2 YSYEKL. The CDR3 contains 13 residues. Trimming removed 3 bases from V and 3 bases from J, with 9 bases in between. CDR3 amino acids: CASSHAELYEQYF. CDR3 DNA sequence: TGCGCCAGCAGCCACGCGGAACTCTACGAGCAGTACTTC.

The CDR3 loop is CASSDPPGSDEQFF. CDR3 nucleotides: TGTGCCAGCAGTGATCCCCCCGGGAGTGATGAGCAGTTCTTC. The chain is built from TRBV2 and TRBJ2-1; possibly TRBD2 for D (6 bases). The CDR3 has 14 amino acids. V lost 3 bases and J lost 8, with 14 bases in between. Germline V CDR1 and CDR2: SNHLY, FYNNEI. The entire variable domain, with the rest obtained from reference TRBV2 and TRBJ2-1, is as follows: EPEVTQTPSHQVTQMGQEVILRCVPISNHLYFYWYRQILGQKVEFLVSFYNNEISEKSEIFDDQFSVERPDGSNFTLKIRSTKLEDSAMYFCASSDPPGSDEQFFGPGTRLTVL.

The V gene is TRBV19, the J gene TRBJ1-6; D is unclear. Germline lookup yields CDR1 LNHDA and CDR2 SQIVND (reference sequence). The CDR3 is 12 amino acids. Between the trimmed V and J ends, which lost 0 bases and 9 bases, there was a span of 3 bases. CDR3 sequence reads: CASSIDGSPLHF. CDR3 bases: TGTGCCAGTAGTATAGATGGTTCACCCCTCCACTTT.

J is TRBJ2-1 and V is TRBV11-2; D perhaps matches TRBD1 (5 bases). CDR3 size: 11 residues. From germline, CDR1 is SGHAT and CDR2 FQNNGV. V lost 5 bases and J 12 bases, leaving 11 bases between the germline ends. The CDR3 DNA reads TGTGCCAGCAGCCAGGGATTGGGGCAGTTCTTC. Protein: CASSQGLGQFF.

The chain uses TRBV7-2 and TRBJ2-7, with TRBD1 matching 9 bases. This CDR3 is built from 15 residues. From germline, CDR1 is SGHTA and CDR2 FQGNSA. Germline trimming cut 2 bases from V and 5 bases from J; bases unmatched to any gene: 7. The CDR3: CASSLFSGQGNEQYF. The CDR3 bases are TGTGCCAGCAGCTTATTTTCCGGACAGGGGAACGAGCAGTACTTC.

The rearrangement links TRBV11-2 to TRBJ2-5; 8 bases match TRBD1. The J call may be incorrect, as the DNA end agrees better with TRBJ2-7. The CDR3 contains 13 residues. Per germline, CDR1 SGHAT and CDR2 FQNNGV. CDR3 in DNA: TGTGCCAGCGCCGCAGGGGGCAGGTACGAGCAGTACTTC. Encoded protein: CASAAGGRYEQYF.

The chain combines TRBV5-6 with TRBJ2-1; the D gene could be TRBD1 or TRBD2 (5 bases each). V was trimmed by 6 bases and J by 3 bases, leaving 16 bases between them. Germline V gives CDR1 SGHDT, CDR2 YYEEEE. CDR3 length: 15 residues. Here the CDR3 DNA reads TGTGCCAGCACCACCCGGGACCCAATCTACAATGAGCAGTTCTTC. Its protein product is CASTTRDPIYNEQFF.

This clone was seen once. The rearrangement links TRBV15 to TRBJ2-2, with D perhaps TRBD2 (6 bases). Germline CDR1 reads LNHNV; CDR2 reads YYDKDF (reference sequence). Trimming removed 1 base from V and 0 bases from J, with 9 bases in between. The length of the CDR3 is 16 residues. The CDR3 protein is CATSRVGGANTGELFF. The CDR3 DNA sequence: TGTGCCACCAGCAGAGTGGGCGGGGCGAACACCGGGGAGCTGTTTTTT.

Comment on this clone: This specimen includes other DNA sequences encoding the same CDR3. The gene calls are TRBV13 and TRBJ1-1; no firm D call. V lost 2 bases, J lost 1 base, and 5 bases lay in between. The CDR3 contains 13 residues. Germline V gene lookup returns CDR1 PRHDT and CDR2 FYEKMQ (reference sequence). The CDR3 reads CASSLTGNTEAFF. In nucleotides, the CDR3 is TGTGCCAGCAGCTTAACGGGGAACACTGAAGCTTTCTTT. Full variable domain (remainder filled in from reference TRBV13 and TRBJ1-1): AAGVIQSPRHLIKEKRETATLKCYPIPRHDTVYWYQQGPGQDPQFLISFYEKMQSDKGSIPDRFSAQQFSDYHSELNMSSLELGDSALYFCASSLTGNTEAFFGQGTRLTVV.

Regarding this clone: Other DNA variants within this sample encode the same CDR3. The V gene is TRBV10-1, the J gene TRBJ2-7; tentative D call: TRBD1 (5 bases). In germline, CDR1 is WNHNN, CDR2 SYGVQD (reference sequence). The CDR3 totals 13 residues. V gave up 2 bases and J gave up 2 bases, with 7 bases separating them. CDR3 sequence: CASSEGAPYEQYF. The CDR3, as DNA: TGCGCCAGCAGTGAGGGGGCCCCCTACGAGCAGTACTTC.

The chain uses TRBV2 and TRBJ2-3, with D unresolved. The germline CDR1 and CDR2 sequences are SNHLY and FYNNEI. The CDR3 totals 10 residues. Deletions cut 10 bases from V and 4 bases from J, with 6 bases between. DNA for the CDR3: TGTGCCAATACCCCAGATACGCAGTATTTT. Translating it yields CANTPDTQYF.

The chain links TRBV2 to TRBJ2-7; the match to TRBD2 covers 16 bases. The CDR3 contains 13 residues. Unmatched junction bases numbered 3, after V lost 9 bases and J lost 7 bases. Germline V gives CDR1 SNHLY, CDR2 FYNNEI. CDR3 amino acids: CARGGLAGGEQYF. The CDR3 DNA follows: TGTGCCAGAGGGGGACTAGCGGGAGGGGAGCAGTACTTC.

The chain couples TRBV6-5 to TRBJ1-2; D is undetermined. The CDR3 runs to 15 residues. Trimming removed 5 bases from V and 7 bases from J, with 20 bases in between. From germline, CDR1 is MNHEY and CDR2 SVGAGI. The CDR3 spells CASSAFLGDGVGYTF. CDR3 DNA sequence: TGTGCCAGCAGTGCGTTCTTGGGTGATGGCGTTGGCTACACCTTC.

The rearrangement uses TRBV29-1 and TRBJ2-7; TRBD1 might be the D (5 bases). V was cut by 0 bases and J by 5 bases, with 11 bases left in between. The CDR3 loop spans 13 amino acids. In germline, CDR1 is SQVTM, CDR2 ANQGSEA. CDR3 protein: CSVEDGYRNEQYF. The CDR3 DNA follows: TGCAGCGTTGAAGATGGGTACAGGAACGAGCAGTACTTC.

The CDR3 sequence: CASSLVAVPPAKNIQYF. CDR3 bases: TGTGCCAGCAGCTTAGTAGCCGTCCCACCAGCCAAAAACATTCAGTACTTC. J is TRBJ2-4 and V is TRBV7-9; D is unclear. Germline V gene data show CDR1 as SEHNR and CDR2 as FQNEAQ (reference sequence). The CDR3 sequence is 17 residues long. V was clipped by 1 base and J by 0 bases, with 13 bases between them.

The chain has TRBV4-1 and TRBJ1-3; the D gene is possibly TRBD1 (5 bases). This CDR3 comprises 15 residues. V was shortened by 0 bases and J by 2 bases, with 8 bases between the two germline ends. Germline values: CDR1 MGHRA, CDR2 YSYEKL. CDR3 loop: CASSQDVTAGNTIYF. The CDR3 DNA sequence: TGCGCCAGCAGCCAAGACGTGACAGCTGGAAACACCATATATTTT.

The chain couples TRBV4-3 to TRBJ2-2, with 10 bases lining up with TRBD2. CDR1 is LGHNA and CDR2 is YSLEER in the germline V gene. After removal of 0 bases from V and 6 bases from J, the junction contained 7 bases not matched to a gene. This CDR3 has 17 amino acids. The CDR3 is CASSQDPLAGEAGELFF. The CDR3 bases are TGCGCCAGCAGCCAAGATCCCCTAGCGGGAGAGGCCGGGGAGCTGTTTTTT.